This T cell receptor beta chain was obtained from a study of cytomegalovirus exposure and HLA in healthy donors. It was with 60 Vbeta and 13 Jbeta primers that the PCR ran. Method: immunoSEQ multiplex PCR; TCRdb's copy keeps in-frame clones and lacks some. The repertoire holds some 190,000 clones, with about 82% as singletons. Germline CDR1 and CDR2: LGHNA and YSLEER. The CDR3 runs to 16 residues. The sequence was collected from a woman in her 30s in good health and CMV-seronegative. V is TRBV4-3 and J is TRBJ2-5; D not certain. The J call is doubtful: the DNA matches TRBJ2-7 better. Sequenced sample: PBMCs. The CDR3 region has the DNA TGCGCCAGCAGCCAAGAAGCGAGAGGTAGAGACTACGAGCAGTACTTC. Translating gives CASSQEARGRDYEQYF.